This T cell receptor (beta chain) was obtained from a study of blood T cell repertoires in COVID-19. Overall study context: Acute-phase and convalescent COVID-19 samples originated in the United States, Italy and Spain.

CDR3 length: 13 amino acids. Germline V CDR1 and CDR2: SGHRS, YFSETQ. V trimming: 2 bases; J trimming: 5 bases; junction bases outside the gene matches: 3. TCRdb keeps only in-frame clones here, not all; method: immunoSEQ multiplex PCR. The sample includes 200,000 to 250,000 clones, 70% to 85% of them seen just once. V is TRBV5-1 and J is TRBJ2-5; 7 nucleotides match TRBD1. The sample consisted of peripheral blood. The clonotype was recovered from a woman over 75 with acute or convalescent COVID-19. CDR3 residues: CASSLQGFETQYF. CDR3 DNA: TGCGCCAGCAGCTTACAGGGGTTTGAGACCCAGTACTTC.